These 21 T cell receptor beta chains were sequenced from one sample in a study of blood T cell repertoires in COVID-19. The data were produced by immunoSEQ multiplex PCR, yet TCRdb's version contains in-frame clones alone and is incomplete. The table lists 330,000 or so clones, more than 85% of them singletons. Material for sequencing was PBMCs or T cells enriched from blood (not recorded which). These TCRs come from a woman between 25 and 40 years old who had recovered from COVID-19.

V usage is TRBV7-3 and J usage is TRBJ2-5; 12 positions match TRBD1. Germline V gene sequence: CDR1 SGHTA, CDR2 FQGTGA. CDR3 length: 16 residues. Trimming at V came to 1 base and at J to 4 bases, leaving 4 bases not matched to a gene. The CDR3 sequence is CASSLSGTGGGETQYF. The CDR3 DNA reads TGTGCCAGCAGCTTAAGCGGGACAGGGGGCGGAGAGACCCAGTACTTC.

Of note for this clone: The same CDR3 also results from other DNA sequences found in this sample. The chain employs TRBV18 and TRBJ1-5; the D gene is possibly TRBD1 (5 bases). The CDR3 runs 13 residues. V lost 3 bases and J 5 bases, leaving 8 bases between the germline ends. From germline, CDR1 is KGHSH and CDR2 LQKENI. This CDR3 is CASSPGRDQPQHF. The CDR3 DNA reads TGTGCCAGCTCACCCGGCAGGGATCAGCCCCAGCATTTT. Full variable domain (missing parts from reference TRBV18 and TRBJ1-5): NAGVMQNPRHLVRRRGQEARLRCSPMKGHSHVYWYRQLPEEGLKFMVYLQKENIIDESGMPKERFSAEFPKEGPSILRIQQVVRGDSAAYFCASSPGRDQPQHFGDGTRLSIL.

The chain joins TRBV25-1 to TRBJ1-6; D call uncertain. The germline CDR1 and CDR2 sequences are MGHDK and SYGVNS. The CDR3 extends over 14 amino acids. V was trimmed by 3 bases and J by 7 bases, leaving 10 bases between them. As DNA, the CDR3 is TGTGCCAGCAGTGATATGGCCCGCAATTCACCCCTCCACTTT. It translates to CASSDMARNSPLHF.

V gene TRBV27 combines with J gene TRBJ2-1; the match to TRBD2 covers 7 bases. Trimming at V came to 2 bases and at J to 11 bases, leaving 21 bases not matched to a gene. CDR3 length: 18 residues. Per the germline V gene, CDR1 is MNHEY and CDR2 is SMNVEV (reference sequence). The CDR3 DNA follows: TGTGCCAGCAGTTTAGATTTCGAGGGAGGGCCCGTAGAAAATAAGCAGTTCTTC. This encodes CASSLDFEGGPVENKQFF.

This chain uses TRBV10-3 with TRBJ1-1; 8 nucleotides match TRBD1. The CDR3 is 13 residues long. Per germline, CDR1 ENHRY and CDR2 SYGVKD. Germline trimming cut 6 bases from V and 6 bases from J; bases unmatched to any gene: 6. The CDR3 here is CAIRQGADAEAFF. CDR3 nucleotides: TGTGCCATCAGGCAGGGGGCTGACGCTGAAGCTTTCTTT.

This clone was picked up one time. The chain has TRBV28 and TRBJ2-7, with TRBD2 as a possible D gene (6 bases). This CDR3 comprises 13 residues. With 5 bases removed from V and 4 bases from J, the gap between germline ends came to 12 bases. Germline CDR1 is MDHEN and CDR2 is SYDVKM. CDR3 sequence: CASSGRSYYEQYF. The CDR3 bases are TGTGCCAGCAGTGGGAGGTCTTATTACGAGCAGTACTTC.

The CDR3 reads CASIGGSWDTEAFF. DNA for the CDR3: TGTGCCAGCATCGGCGGGTCTTGGGACACTGAAGCTTTCTTT. The chain is built from TRBV7-9 and TRBJ1-1, with no clear D. V lost 7 bases and J 3 bases, leaving 15 bases between the germline ends. The CDR3 totals 14 residues. CDR1 is SEHNR, CDR2 FQNEAQ, per germline (reference sequence).

The V and J genes are TRBV6-5 and TRBJ2-1, with 7 bases lining up with TRBD2. V lost 7 bases and J lost 13; bases outside the gene matches: 7. Germline V gene data show CDR1 as MNHEY and CDR2 as SVGAGI. The CDR3 spans 11 residues. CDR3 region: CASTSGRGQFF. As DNA, the CDR3 is TGTGCCAGCACCTCAGGGAGGGGTCAGTTCTTC.

The V gene is TRBV29-1, the J gene TRBJ1-1; D remains unclear. The V gene's germline CDR1 is SQVTM and CDR2 ANQGSEA. Trimming removed 1 base at V and 3 bases at J, with 12 bases between. The CDR3 has 14 amino acids. The CDR3 DNA is TGCAGCGTTGAAGTTCCGGGAAGGGACACTGAAGCTTTCTTT. It translates to CSVEVPGRDTEAFF.

The chain is built from TRBV15 and TRBJ2-2, with D maybe TRBD1 (5 bases). In germline, CDR1 is LNHNV, CDR2 YYDKDF (reference sequence). CDR3 size: 17 residues. V was trimmed by 0 bases and J by 6 bases, leaving 17 bases between them. CDR3 protein: CATSRDLPGRVAGELFF. The DNA for the CDR3 is TGTGCCACCAGCAGAGACCTCCCGGGCAGGGTGGCCGGGGAGCTGTTTTTT.

This clone has more than one count but fewer than ten. The chain has TRBV11-3 and TRBJ2-7; D gene ambiguous. Germline-derived CDR1 and CDR2 are SGHNT and YENEEA. V lost 5 bases to trimming and J lost 3 bases, with 11 bases between them. The CDR3 extends over 13 amino acids. The CDR3 reads CASSQVTSYEQYF. The CDR3 DNA is TGTGCCAGCAGCCAGGTGACAAGCTACGAGCAGTACTTC.

The chain links TRBV7-9 to TRBJ1-6; TRBD1 matches at 7 bases. V lost 5 bases to trimming and J lost 8 bases; unmatched junction nucleotides: 3. Germline CDR1 reads SEHNR; CDR2 reads FQNEAQ (reference sequence). The CDR3 sequence is 13 residues long. The CDR3 nucleotides read TGTGCCAGCAGCCCCAGGGGGGATTCACCCCTCCACTTT. Protein product: CASSPRGDSPLHF.

The chain carries TRBV7-9 and TRBJ2-3, with D perhaps TRBD1 (5 bases). Looked up from germline, CDR1 is SEHNR and CDR2 is FQNEAQ (reference sequence). This CDR3 spans 18 amino acids. Deletions cut 4 bases from V and 1 base from J, with 21 bases between. The CDR3 coding sequence is TGTGCCAGCAGCTCGCGCCGGGCTCCGAGCAGGGGCACAGATACGCAGTATTTT. This gives the protein CASSSRRAPSRGTDTQYF.

The gene calls are TRBV7-4 and TRBJ2-1, with 9 bases lining up with TRBD1. Germline CDR1 is SGHVT and CDR2 is SQSDAQ. The CDR3 sequence is 14 residues long. V shed 5 bases and J 5 bases; nucleotides not matched to a gene: 4. The CDR3 sequence is CASSARDRDNEQFF. Written as DNA, the CDR3 is TGTGCCAGCAGCGCCCGGGACAGGGACAATGAGCAGTTCTTC.

This rearrangement joins TRBV7-9 to TRBJ1-6; possibly TRBD1 for D (6 bases). Trimming left V 0 bases short and J 9 bases short, with 12 bases between. The CDR3 is 15 amino acids. CDR1 and CDR2 (germline): SEHNR, FQNEAQ (reference sequence). As DNA, the CDR3 is TGTGCCAGCAGCTTAGCGCTGGGGGGGCCTTCACCCCTCCACTTT. It yields the protein CASSLALGGPSPLHF.

The rearrangement joins TRBV20-1 to TRBJ1-2; D is unclear. From germline, CDR1 is DFQATT and CDR2 SNEGSKA (reference sequence). Between the trimmed V and J ends, which lost 5 bases and 4 bases, there was a span of 8 bases. CDR3 length: 11 amino acids. The CDR3 sequence: CSASGIYGYTF. The CDR3 DNA is TGCAGTGCTTCCGGGATCTATGGCTACACCTTC.

This clone was seen once. The chain joins TRBV18 to TRBJ1-4, with D unresolved. The CDR3 has 14 amino acids. V was cut by 2 bases and J by 8 bases, with 12 bases left in between. Germline values: CDR1 KGHSH, CDR2 LQKENI. This CDR3 is CASSPEAFQEKLFF. The DNA for the CDR3 is TGTGCCAGCTCACCAGAGGCTTTTCAGGAAAAACTGTTTTTT.

The chain couples TRBV4-3 to TRBJ1-6; 7 nucleotides align to TRBD1. The germline V gene has CDR1 LGHNA and CDR2 YSLEER. Losses at the gene ends were 3 bases for V and 7 bases for J; bases not matched to a gene: 3. This CDR3 is 14 amino acids long. The CDR3 is CASSQTGWNSPLHF. The DNA for the CDR3 is TGCGCCAGCAGCCAGACAGGGTGGAATTCACCCCTCCACTTT.

This clone has only one observation. V usage is TRBV3-1 (or the pseudogene TRBV3-2) and J usage is TRBJ2-3; perhaps TRBD2 as D (5 bases). Trimming pared 0 bases from V and 0 bases from J, leaving 31 bases between. CDR1 and CDR2 (germline): LGHDT, YNNKEL (reference sequence). The CDR3 length is 23 residues. The CDR3 sequence: CASSQEMGRGPRLPDTSTDTQYF. CDR3 nucleotide sequence: TGTGCCAGCAGCCAAGAAATGGGCCGAGGGCCCCGTCTTCCAGATACTAGCACAGATACGCAGTATTTT.

This chain connects TRBV2 to TRBJ2-1; 9 bases line up with TRBD2. J was trimmed by 3 bases and V by 7 bases; bases with no gene match: 4. The germline V gene has CDR1 SNHLY and CDR2 FYNNEI. This CDR3 has 14 residues. The CDR3 region is CASKAGGSYNEQFF. The CDR3 nucleotides read TGTGCCAGCAAGGCGGGGGGGAGCTACAATGAGCAGTTCTTC.

The V gene is TRBV28, the J gene TRBJ1-6, with TRBD1 matching 8 bases. The ends lost 6 bases at V and 10 bases at J; junction bases unmatched: 5. The CDR3 runs 13 residues. Germline loops: CDR1 MDHEN, CDR2 SYDVKM. This CDR3 reads CASSRGHLSPLHF. In DNA, the CDR3 is TGTGCCAGCAGCAGGGGGCATCTGTCACCCCTCCACTTT.